This T cell receptor (beta chain) was recorded in a study of cytomegalovirus exposure and HLA in healthy donors. This CDR3 comprises 14 residues. CDR1 and CDR2 (germline): MDHEN, SYDVKM. V gave up 8 bases and J gave up 2 bases, with 15 bases separating them. As to this clone: Its antigen is as yet unknown.

PCR involved 60 Vbeta and 13 Jbeta primers. Produced via immunoSEQ multiplex PCR; TCRdb's table is partial and in-frame only. The sample has some 110,000 clones; 60% to 80% are singletons. Study results and limitations: It was reported that the classifier diagnosed cytomegalovirus status with high specificity and sensitivity in both the original and validation cohorts. When analyzed later, a missense DCLRE1C variant was found to be linked to TCR beta V- and J-gene trimming. Segments of the TCR beta V type were, in most cases, productive about 90% or about 30% of the time in an earlier analysis.

This TCR came from a man aged 25-45 years in good health and CMV-seronegative. What was sequenced was PBMCs. This rearrangement joins TRBV28 to TRBJ1-2; perhaps TRBD1 as D (6 bases). The CDR3 is CASRLRDRNYGYTF. The CDR3 bases are TGTGCCAGCCGACTTCGAGACAGGAACTATGGCTACACCTTC.